These 4 T cell receptor beta chains were all obtained from the same sample, sequenced in a study of T cell clones after liver transplantation. Clones were sequenced by immunoSEQ multiplex PCR, and TCRdb holds only the in-frame ones, with some missing. The sample lists some 120,000 clones, about nine tenths seen once, with more than 0.8% in the top ten. This specimen consisted of CD4+ T cells from blood, obtained 12 months after liver transplant. The receptors shown here come from a human patient who received a liver transplant. Some T cells may be provided by the graft donor.

This clone is a singleton in its sample. The chain joins TRBV4-2 to TRBJ1-5, with D unclear. Trimming stripped 0 bases from V and 4 bases from J, with 16 bases between. Germline V gives CDR1 LGHNA, CDR2 YNFKEQ. The CDR3 runs 17 residues. CDR3 protein: CASSQDLKLRANQPQHF. CDR3 DNA: TGTGCCAGCAGCCAAGATCTTAAGCTTAGGGCAAATCAGCCCCAGCATTTT.

As DNA, the CDR3 is TGTGCCAGCAGCTTAGGACTAGCGGCGTACAATGAGCAGTTCTTC. It specifies CASSLGLAAYNEQFF. The rearrangement joins TRBV11-2 to TRBJ2-1, with 9 bases matching TRBD2. The CDR3 contains 15 residues. Trimming cost V 1 base and J 4 bases; bases outside gene matches: 2. Germline V CDR1 and CDR2: SGHAT, FQNNGV.

The chain couples TRBV9 to TRBJ2-2; D not resolved. Trimming took off 3 bases at V and 6 bases at J, with 9 bases between the two ends. CDR1 and CDR2 (germline): SGDLS, YYNGEE. The CDR3 has 13 residues. CDR3 protein: CASSAVVSGELFF. Written as DNA, the CDR3 is TGTGCCAGCAGCGCCGTAGTTTCCGGGGAGCTGTTTTTT.

The CDR3 sequence is CASSLGLGYEQYF. CDR3 DNA: TGTGCCAGCAGCTTAGGTCTGGGGTACGAGCAGTACTTC. The V and J genes are TRBV7-8 and TRBJ2-7; unclear D gene. Trimming took off 1 base at V and 4 bases at J, with 8 bases between the two ends. Germline V lookup: CDR1 SGHVS, CDR2 FQNEAQ. The CDR3 spans 13 residues. Filled out from reference TRBV7-8 and TRBJ2-7, the complete variable domain reads GAGVSQSPRYKVAKRGQDVALRCDPISGHVSLFWYQQALGQGPEFLTYFQNEAQLDKSGLPSDRFFAERPEGSVSTLKIQRTQQEDSAVYLCASSLGLGYEQYFGPGTRLTVT.